This passage covers 13 T cell receptor beta chains from one sample sequenced in a study of neurological immune-mediated disorders. MiXCR was run by TCRdb on the 5' RACE reads, yielding one entry per CDR3 protein. Altogether roughly 50,000 distinct CDR3 sequences are present, roughly a quarter being singletons, with the ten largest covering about 23%. The specimen sequenced was PBMCs. All receptors derive from a woman aged 70 to 79 in good health.

The V and J genes are TRBV12-3 or TRBV12-4 and TRBJ2-7; 9 nucleotides line up with TRBD2. J was trimmed by 4 bases and V by 1 base; bases with no gene match: 5. The CDR3 runs to 15 residues. The CDR3: CASSLGLAGKYEQYF. The CDR3 region has the DNA TGTGCCAGCAGTTTAGGGCTAGCGGGAAAATACGAGCAGTACTTC.

This chain joins TRBV3-1 and TRBJ2-3; D may be TRBD2 (5 bases). V was shortened by 4 bases and J by 5 bases, with 16 bases between the two germline ends. The CDR3 has 15 amino acids. Germline CDR1 reads LGHDT; CDR2 reads YNNKEL (reference sequence). Here the CDR3 reads CASSPEVARVDTQYF. The CDR3 DNA follows: TGTGCCAGCAGCCCAGAGGTAGCGCGGGTAGATACGCAGTATTTT.

This clonotype is a singleton in its sample. The rearrangement uses TRBV24-1 and TRBJ2-2; D is uncertain. CDR1 is KGHDR, CDR2 SFDVKD, per germline. The CDR3 runs to 15 residues. V shed 0 bases and J shed 4 bases, with 8 bases lying between them. CDR3 sequence (DNA): TGTGCCACCAGTGATTTGCGTGCTACCACCGGGGAGCTGTTTTTT. Translation: CATSDLRATTGELFF.

This clonotype came up a few times. CDR3 residues: CASSSGGGALKAFF. The CDR3 DNA follows: TGTGCCAGCAGCAGCGGAGGCGGAGCTCTCAAAGCTTTCTTT. This chain uses TRBV9 with TRBJ1-1, with D hard to call. The germline gives CDR1 SGDLS, CDR2 YYNGEE. The ends were cut back, 4 bases at V and 9 bases at J, with 19 bases in the middle. The CDR3 consists of 14 residues.

This clonotype was found many times. The chain is built from TRBV20-1 and TRBJ2-5; TRBD2 matches at 7 bases. Unmatched junction bases numbered 6, after V lost 1 base and J lost 4 bases. The germline V gene encodes CDR1 DFQATT and CDR2 SNEGSKA (reference sequence). The CDR3 totals 14 residues. Here the CDR3 reads CSARGGAGTETQYF. Written as DNA, the CDR3 is TGCAGTGCTAGAGGGGGAGCGGGAACAGAGACCCAGTACTTC.

This clonotype has a handful of counts. The gene calls are TRBV7-2 and TRBJ2-3, with a possible D match to TRBD2 (6 bases). Trimming left V 1 base short and J 1 base short, with 12 bases between. The CDR3 has 16 amino acids. Germline V gene data show CDR1 as SGHTA and CDR2 as FQGNSA. CDR3 coding DNA: TGTGCCAGCAGCTTAGTCGGGGGTGAGGGCACAGATACGCAGTATTTT. This codes for CASSLVGGEGTDTQYF.

Many counts were recorded for this clonotype. The chain combines TRBV5-1 with TRBJ1-3; 9 nucleotides align to TRBD1. J gave up 4 bases and V 0 bases, and 2 bases lay outside the gene matches. This CDR3 is built from 15 residues. Germline assignment: CDR1 SGHRS and CDR2 YFSETQ. The DNA for the CDR3 is TGCGCCAGCAGCTTGGGGACAGGGGCCGGAAACACCATATATTTT. Residues: CASSLGTGAGNTIYF.

This clonotype has a count of ten or more. The V call is TRBV7-9, the J call TRBJ2-3, with D perhaps matching TRBD2 (6 bases). The CDR3 totals 14 residues. The V gene lost 2 bases and the J gene lost 3 bases, with 9 bases spanning the gap. Germline CDR1 SEHNR, CDR2 FQNEAQ (reference sequence). The DNA for the CDR3 is TGTGCCAGCAGCTTATGGGGGGATACAGATACGCAGTATTTT. This encodes CASSLWGDTDTQYF.

This clonotype was detected ten times or more. The chain has TRBV5-1 and TRBJ1-1; possibly TRBD1 for D (6 bases). The V end lost 4 bases, the J end lost 4 bases, and 20 bases lay between the germline ends. Germline assignment: CDR1 SGHRS and CDR2 YFSETQ. The CDR3 has 16 residues. The CDR3 sequence: CASSPGTGAQGTEAFF. Here the CDR3 DNA reads TGCGCCAGCAGCCCGGGGACGGGGGCTCAGGGCACTGAAGCTTTCTTT.

Ten or more counts support this clonotype. The chain is built from TRBV5-1 and TRBJ2-5; D perhaps matches TRBD1 (5 bases). Trimming removed 4 bases at V and 2 bases at J, with 6 bases between. Germline V lookup: CDR1 SGHRS, CDR2 YFSETQ. This CDR3 comprises 12 residues. The CDR3: CASSDSQETQYF. The CDR3, as DNA: TGCGCCAGCAGCGACAGTCAAGAGACCCAGTACTTC.

This chain links TRBV5-5 with TRBJ2-5; D is uncertain. Germline CDR1 SGHKS, CDR2 YYEKEE (reference sequence). Trimming took off 0 bases at V and 1 base at J, with 7 bases between the two ends. This CDR3 has 14 amino acids. The CDR3 reads CASSLVSAQETQYF. For the CDR3, the DNA is TGTGCCAGCAGCTTGGTGTCGGCCCAAGAGACCCAGTACTTC.

In this sample, this clonotype turned up many times. V is TRBV10-3 and J is TRBJ2-1; 9 bases map to TRBD1. Germline assignment: CDR1 ENHRY and CDR2 SYGVKD. This CDR3 has 14 amino acids. Trimming at V came to 6 bases and at J to 3 bases, leaving 3 bases not matched to a gene. The CDR3 region has the DNA TGTGCCATCAGCCCGGGACAGGGCTACAATGAGCAGTTCTTC. Encoded protein: CAISPGQGYNEQFF.

This clonotype has a single count. A much larger clone sits a single nucleotide away, making a read error possible. The chain employs TRBV4-3 and TRBJ1-5, with no clear D. Germline CDR1 LGHNA, CDR2 YSLEER. This CDR3 is 13 amino acids long. The CDR3 nucleotides read TGCGCCAGCAGCCAAGTGACCAATCAGCCCCAGCAGTTT. Translating gives CASSQVTNQPQQF.